The 20 T cell receptor beta chains given below trace back to one sample, sequenced in a study of neoadjuvant nivolumab and ipilimumab in lung cancer. Profiling relied on immunoSEQ multiplex PCR, and the TCRdb table lists in-frame clones only, not all of them. The sample lists fewer than 15,000 clones, almost 96% occurring once. This specimen consisted of peripheral blood, obtained after neoadjuvant nivolumab, alone or with ipilimumab, at or shortly before surgery. The receptors here all came from an adult with non-small cell lung cancer.

The chain is built from TRBV7-2 and TRBJ1-2; 7 positions match TRBD1. Germline values: CDR1 SGHTA, CDR2 FQGNSA. Germline trimming cut 2 bases from V and 2 bases from J; bases unmatched to any gene: 5. There are 15 residues in the CDR3. CDR3 in amino acids: CASSLSEGQNYGYTF. The CDR3 region has the DNA TGTGCCAGCAGCTTAAGCGAGGGACAGAACTATGGCTACACCTTC.

The chain couples TRBV5-1 to TRBJ1-1; D is perhaps TRBD1 (6 bases). Trimming stripped 0 bases from V and 1 base from J, with 10 bases between. Germline V gene data show CDR1 as SGHRS and CDR2 as YFSETQ. The CDR3 covers 15 residues. CDR3: CASSLGADRNTEAFF. Here the CDR3 DNA reads TGCGCCAGCAGCTTGGGCGCGGACAGGAACACTGAAGCTTTCTTT. Full variable domain (remainder filled in from reference TRBV5-1 and TRBJ1-1): KAGVTQTPRYLIKTRGQQVTLSCSPISGHRSVSWYQQTPGQGLQFLFEYFSETQRNKGNFPGRFSGRQFSNSRSEMNVSTLELGDSALYLCASSLGADRNTEAFFGQGTRLTVV.

The chain employs TRBV5-1 and TRBJ2-1; 7 nucleotides align to TRBD1. V lost 4 bases, J lost 4 bases, and 11 bases stayed unmatched. Germline CDR1 reads SGHRS; CDR2 reads YFSETQ. CDR3 length equals 16 residues. CDR3 bases: TGCGCCAGCAGCGGACCGACAGGGAGAGGTTACAATGAGCAGTTCTTC. Its translation is CASSGPTGRGYNEQFF. The full variable domain, in which reference TRBV5-1 and TRBJ2-1 provide the parts outside the CDR3, is KAGVTQTPRYLIKTRGQQVTLSCSPISGHRSVSWYQQTPGQGLQFLFEYFSETQRNKGNFPGRFSGRQFSNSRSEMNVSTLELGDSALYLCASSGPTGRGYNEQFFGPGTRLTVL.

CDR3 coding DNA: TGTGCCAGTAGTATAGTACGGGACAGAGACAAAGAAAAACTGTTTTTT. Protein product: CASSIVRDRDKEKLFF. The chain has TRBV19 and TRBJ1-4, with TRBD1 matching 7 bases. V lost 1 base and J lost 8; bases outside the gene matches: 10. There are 16 residues in the CDR3. CDR1 LNHDA and CDR2 SQIVND come from the germline V gene (reference sequence). The variable domain in full, with the rest retrieved from reference TRBV19 and TRBJ1-4, is DGGITQSPKYLFRKEGQNVTLSCEQNLNHDAMYWYRQDPGQGLRLIYYSQIVNDFQKGDIAEGYSVSREKKESFPLTVTSAQKNPTAFYLCASSIVRDRDKEKLFFGSGTQLSVL.

V usage is TRBV6-5 and J usage is TRBJ2-7; weak D call: TRBD1 (5 bases). This CDR3 contains 13 residues. The germline V gene encodes CDR1 MNHEY and CDR2 SVGAGI. V dropped 7 bases and J dropped 3 bases, with 13 bases sitting between them. The chain's CDR3 is CASNAGPNYEQYF. As DNA, the CDR3 is TGTGCCAGCAATGCAGGGCCCAACTACGAGCAGTACTTC.

The count of this clone is one. The genes are TRBV27 and TRBJ2-2; tentatively, D is TRBD2 (6 bases). V lost 3 bases and J lost 6, with 14 bases in between. This CDR3 has 15 amino acids. CDR1 and CDR2 (germline): MNHEY, SMNVEV (reference sequence). DNA of the CDR3: TGTGCCAGCAGTTTCGGGGGAGTAATAGCCGGGGAGCTGTTTTTT. Translation gives CASSFGGVIAGELFF.

V gene TRBV10-2 combines with J gene TRBJ2-2; possibly TRBD2 for D (6 bases). The CDR3 sequence is 13 residues long. V lost 7 bases, J lost 4 bases, and 10 bases lay in between. The germline CDR1 and CDR2 sequences are WSHSY and SAAADI. The CDR3 region has the DNA TGCGCCAGCATGGTGGGAGGCACCGGGGAGCTGTTTTTT. Translation gives CASMVGGTGELFF.

The chain employs TRBV19 and TRBJ1-1; D unclear. The germline CDR1 and CDR2 sequences are LNHDA and SQIVND (reference sequence). The CDR3 sequence is 13 residues long. V lost 3 bases to trimming and J lost 3 bases, with 8 bases between them. As DNA, the CDR3 is TGTGCCAGTAGTATGAGGCGGGACACTGAAGCTTTCTTT. It codes for CASSMRRDTEAFF.

The table lists this clone with a count of one. This chain's CDR3 is CASSQGPNYEQYF. For the CDR3, the DNA is TGTGCCAGCAGCCAGGGACCGAACTACGAGCAGTACTTC. The chain has TRBV6-5 and TRBJ2-7; the D gene could be TRBD1 or TRBD2 (5 bases each). V was trimmed by 6 bases and J by 3 bases, leaving 12 bases between them. Germline V gene lookup returns CDR1 MNHEY and CDR2 SVGAGI. CDR3 length: 13 amino acids.

The rearrangement joins TRBV7-9 to TRBJ2-1, with 10 bases matching TRBD2. V trimming: 8 bases; J trimming: 10 bases; junction bases outside the gene matches: 8. The CDR3 runs 13 residues. The germline CDR1 and CDR2 sequences are SEHNR and FQNEAQ (reference sequence). CDR3 protein: CASEYSGRKEQFF. CDR3 sequence (DNA): TGTGCCAGCGAATATAGCGGGAGGAAGGAGCAGTTCTTC. Full variable domain (missing parts from reference TRBV7-9 and TRBJ2-1): DTGVSQNPRHKITKRGQNVTFRCDPISEHNRLYWYRQTLGQGPEFLTYFQNEAQLEKSRLLSDRFSAERPKGSFSTLEIQRTEQGDSAMYLCASEYSGRKEQFFGPGTRLTVL.

V is TRBV29-1 and J is TRBJ1-5; TRBD1 matches at 11 bases. Looked up from germline, CDR1 is SQVTM and CDR2 is ANQGSEA. This CDR3 has 14 residues. V dropped 4 bases and J dropped 7; count of bases not matched to a gene: 6. The CDR3 DNA follows: TGCAGCGTTGGGGGACAGGGGGATGGGCAGCCCCAGCATTTT. Its translation is CSVGGQGDGQPQHF.

The rearrangement uses TRBV27 and TRBJ1-5, with D hard to call. V was trimmed by 3 bases and J by 1 base, leaving 4 bases between them. CDR1 MNHEY and CDR2 SMNVEV come from the germline V gene (reference sequence). This CDR3 region has 13 residues. Here the CDR3 reads CASSLESNQPQHF. The CDR3 nucleotides read TGTGCCAGCAGTTTGGAAAGCAATCAGCCCCAGCATTTT.

The gene calls are TRBV7-2 and TRBJ1-2; D is unclear. V was pared by 1 base and J by 2 bases, with 8 bases between. CDR1 is SGHTA and CDR2 is FQGNSA in the germline V gene. The CDR3 totals 14 residues. CDR3 bases: TGTGCCAGCAGCTTAGGTCCCCAAAACTATGGCTACACCTTC. Amino acid sequence: CASSLGPQNYGYTF.

This chain joins TRBV9 and TRBJ2-1, with 8 bases that match TRBD2. The CDR3 contains 15 residues. Germline V gives CDR1 SGDLS, CDR2 YYNGEE. Trimming took 3 bases from V and 2 from J; bases not matched to a gene: 4. The CDR3 is CASSGSGSPYNEQFF. For the CDR3, the DNA is TGTGCCAGCAGCGGGAGCGGGAGCCCCTACAATGAGCAGTTCTTC.

This chain uses TRBV18 with TRBJ2-5; D is uncertain. Trimming shortened V by 0 bases and J by 1 base, and 3 bases separated the two germline ends. The CDR3 has 13 residues. The germline V gene has CDR1 KGHSH and CDR2 LQKENI. The CDR3 protein is CASSPPSQETQYF. Here the CDR3 DNA reads TGTGCCAGCTCACCACCGTCCCAAGAGACCCAGTACTTC.

The chain employs TRBV18 and TRBJ1-1; no definite D call. The germline V and J ends were trimmed by 3 bases and 2 bases, with 7 bases remaining between them. The CDR3 extends over 13 amino acids. Germline-derived CDR1 and CDR2 are KGHSH and LQKENI. The DNA of the CDR3 is TGTGCCAGCTCACCTACGGATAACACTGAAGCTTTCTTT. This codes for CASSPTDNTEAFF.

A single count supports this clone. The chain couples TRBV15 to TRBJ2-5; possible D gene TRBD1, 5 bases. Germline CDR1 and CDR2: LNHNV and YYDKDF (reference sequence). This CDR3 has 15 amino acids. Trimming took 0 bases from V and 0 from J, leaving 8 bases between them. CDR3 nucleotides: TGTGCCACCAGCAGAGATCGACAGTACCAAGAGACCCAGTACTTC. It is translated as CATSRDRQYQETQYF.

The V gene is TRBV11-2, the J gene TRBJ2-7; D unresolved. The CDR3 covers 14 residues. In germline, CDR1 is SGHAT, CDR2 FQNNGV. V lost 1 base, J lost 5 bases, and 12 bases lay in between. The CDR3 sequence: CASSLGFLLNEQYF. The CDR3 nucleotides read TGTGCCAGCAGCTTAGGCTTCCTCCTAAACGAGCAGTACTTC.

The chain combines TRBV5-5 with TRBJ2-3, with TRBD2 identical over 12 bases. The CDR3 spans 17 residues. Trimming at V came to 0 bases and at J to 2 bases, leaving 4 bases not matched to a gene. Germline V gives CDR1 SGHKS, CDR2 YYEKEE (reference sequence). The CDR3, as DNA: TGTGCCAGCAGCTTGGGTCGGACTAGCGGGACCACAGATACGCAGTATTTT. Translation: CASSLGRTSGTTDTQYF.

A single count supports this clone. This chain joins TRBV30 and TRBJ2-5; no clear D. V shed 0 bases and J shed 7 bases, with 9 bases lying between them. CDR3 size: 12 residues. The germline V gene has CDR1 GTSNPN and CDR2 SVGIG (reference sequence). The CDR3 DNA reads as TGTGCCTGGAGTGTACGGAAGCCGACCCAGTACTTC. Translated, it gives CAWSVRKPTQYF.